This T cell receptor (beta chain) appears in the sequencing data of a study of blood T cell repertoires in COVID-19. Study-level background: Sites across the United States, Italy and Spain contributed samples from acute and convalescent COVID-19. PBMCs, B-cell-depleted T cells, or T cells provided the cDNA or gDNA that made up the material.

With 7 bases removed from V and 10 bases from J, the gap between germline ends came to 14 bases. The CDR3 is made up of 12 amino acids. Germline lookup yields CDR1 SNHLY and CDR2 FYNNEI. How the authors handled the data: Nucleated cell counts were estimated from reference gene primer amplification. Measured with immunoSEQ multiplex PCR; TCRdb has only the in-frame clones, and not every one. V and J calls and clone size are given by that table; D and trimming were obtained from the DNA. Among around 300,000 clones listed, over 75% were seen once. This clone came up once. This TCR was recovered from a human donor in a cohort sampled during active COVID-19. Source material: peripheral blood. The J gene is TRBJ2-1, the V gene TRBV2; the D gene is possibly TRBD2 (6 bases). CDR3 sequence (DNA): TGTGCCAGCACTATAGCGGCCTCCGAGCAGTTCTTC. Amino acids: CASTIAASEQFF.